These 2 T cell receptor beta chains were all obtained from the same sample, sequenced in a study of cytomegalovirus exposure and HLA in healthy donors. The study ran its PCR with 60 Vbeta and 13 Jbeta primers. TCRdb keeps only in-frame clones here, not all; method: immunoSEQ multiplex PCR. This sample has over 120,000 clones, with 8.5% to 10% found just once. Material: PBMCs. All receptors come from a middle-aged man in good health and CMV-seronegative.

V usage is TRBV5-1 and J usage is TRBJ1-1, with D perhaps TRBD1 (5 bases). V shed 0 bases and J shed 4 bases, with 16 bases lying between them. The CDR3 length is 16 residues. Germline V gives CDR1 SGHRS, CDR2 YFSETQ. CDR3 DNA: TGCGCCAGCAGCTTGGCCTTGGGCGACGGGGGCACTGAAGCTTTCTTT. It encodes CASSLALGDGGTEAFF.

This clone came up a few times. The genes are TRBV13 and TRBJ1-1; a weak D match, TRBD1 (6 bases). Germline CDR1 and CDR2: PRHDT and FYEKMQ (reference sequence). The CDR3 contains 15 residues. The germline V and J ends were trimmed by 10 bases and 1 base, with 19 bases remaining between them. In DNA, the CDR3 is TGTGCCACCAAGCCCCCGGGACACCGGAACACTGAAGCTTTCTTT. Residues: CATKPPGHRNTEAFF. Using reference TRBV13 and TRBJ1-1 for the parts outside the CDR3, the full variable domain is AAGVIQSPRHLIKEKRETATLKCYPIPRHDTVYWYQQGPGQDPQFLISFYEKMQSDKGSIPDRFSAQQFSDYHSELNMSSLELGDSALYFCATKPPGHRNTEAFFGQGTRLTVV.